This TCR beta chain was documented in a study of cytomegalovirus exposure and HLA in healthy donors. With 60 Vbeta and 13 Jbeta primers, the PCR was carried out. TCRdb's copy holds only in-frame clones and misses some; the assay was immunoSEQ multiplex PCR. The sample's table shows around 120,000 clones. The CDR3 totals 13 residues. Germline loops: CDR1 SGHRS, CDR2 YFSETQ. Trimming cost V 7 bases and J 5 bases, with 15 bases left between them. This sequence originates from a man in his fifties or sixties in good health and CMV-seronegative. The chain links TRBV5-1 to TRBJ2-5, with D possibly TRBD2 on 6 matching bases. Sample: PBMCs. The CDR3: CASSGGGLETQYF. The CDR3 DNA reads as TGCGCCAGCTCCGGGGGTGGGCTTGAGACCCAGTACTTC.